Listed here is a single T cell receptor (beta chain). The data belong to a study of blood T cell repertoires in COVID-19. On the study more broadly: The analysed material was cDNA or gDNA that came from T cells, B-cell-depleted T cells, or PBMCs.

Repertoires were generated with immunoSEQ multiplex PCR, while TCRdb's copy carries only in-frame clones and drops some. The sample shows tens of thousands of clones, over 80% of them seen only once. Germline values: CDR1 LNHDA, CDR2 SQIVND (reference sequence). The V and J ends lost 4 bases and 7 bases respectively, with 16 bases between them. The CDR3 has 14 amino acids. This clonotype originated in an elderly woman with active or convalescent COVID-19. The chain is built from TRBV19 and TRBJ1-2; D remains unclear. Sample: peripheral blood. CDR3 DNA sequence: TGTGCCAGTAGTAGTAATCCAGAGTGGAGTGGCTACACCTTC. As protein: CASSSNPEWSGYTF.